This TCR beta chain was captured by sequencing in a study of spatial heterogeneity in lung cancer. TCRdb re-called the 5' RACE reads with MiXCR, one entry per CDR3 protein. The table includes 40,000 or so distinct CDR3 sequences, around 7.5% detected once. Per the germline V gene, CDR1 is SGHAT and CDR2 is FQDESV (reference sequence). V was cut by 7 bases and J by 8 bases, with 11 bases left in between. CDR3 length: 11 residues. The sample's time point: sample taken at primary tumor resection. This TCR was recovered from a male donor with early-stage non-small cell lung cancer. The material was PBMCs, obtained at surgery. The chain uses TRBV11-1 and TRBJ2-5; D remains ambiguous. The CDR3 loop reads CASKTNGTQYF. The CDR3, as DNA: TGTGCCAGCAAAACAAACGGAACCCAGTACTTC.